This TCR beta chain was found in a study of T cell repertoires in cytomegalovirus infection. Study overall: CMV infection plus the matching HLA type was flagged by public TCR beta signatures. Study results and caveats: In two of eight donors, the top clonotype was HLA-C-restricted CMV-specific.

A single record per CDR3 protein comes from TCRdb applying MiXCR to the reads. The sample records approximately 500,000 distinct CDR3 sequences, approximately 15% being singletons. J gave up 5 bases and V 4 bases, and 4 bases lay outside the gene matches. From germline, CDR1 is SEHNR and CDR2 FQNEAQ (reference sequence). The CDR3 totals 15 residues. Points on this clonotype: As yet, its antigen is unknown.

Sequencing used CD8+ T cells from PBMCs. The sequence came from a human donor in good health (CMV status not recorded). Some clones in this sample may be carry-over from other donors' samples. The chain couples TRBV7-9 to TRBJ1-6; 8 positions match TRBD1. CDR3 sequence reads: CASSSGTGNNSPLHF. The DNA for the CDR3 is TGTGCCAGCAGCTCGGGGACAGGAAATAATTCACCCCTCCACTTT.